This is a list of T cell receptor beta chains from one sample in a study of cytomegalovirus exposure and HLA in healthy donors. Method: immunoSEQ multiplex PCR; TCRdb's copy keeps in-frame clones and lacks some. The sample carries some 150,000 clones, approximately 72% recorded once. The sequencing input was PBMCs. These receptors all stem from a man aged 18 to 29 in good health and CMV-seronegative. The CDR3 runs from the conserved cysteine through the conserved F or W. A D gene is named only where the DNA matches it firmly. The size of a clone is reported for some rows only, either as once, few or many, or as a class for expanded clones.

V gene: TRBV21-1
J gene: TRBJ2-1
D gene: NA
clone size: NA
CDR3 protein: CASSRDRDYRPNEQFF
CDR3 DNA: TGTGCCAGCAGCAGGGATCGGGACTACCGTCCCAATGAGCAGTTCTTC

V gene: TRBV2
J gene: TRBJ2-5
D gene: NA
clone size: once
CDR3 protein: CASSGPSGETQYF
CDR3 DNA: TGTGCCAGCAGTGGGCCATCGGGGGAGACCCAGTACTTC

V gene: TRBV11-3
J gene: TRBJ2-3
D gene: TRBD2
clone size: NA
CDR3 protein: CASSPTSGGFGDTQYF
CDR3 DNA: TGTGCCAGCAGCCCGACTAGCGGGGGTTTCGGAGATACGCAGTATTTT

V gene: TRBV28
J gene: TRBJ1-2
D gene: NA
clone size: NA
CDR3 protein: CASSPGDLNSNYGYTF
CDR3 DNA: TGTGCCAGCAGTCCGGGGGACCTCAACTCTAACTATGGCTACACCTTC

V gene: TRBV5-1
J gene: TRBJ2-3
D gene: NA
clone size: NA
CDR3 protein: CASSLSTYGGTSTDTQYF
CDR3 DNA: TGCGCCAGCAGCTTGTCCACCTACGGGGGTACTAGCACAGATACGCAGTATTTT

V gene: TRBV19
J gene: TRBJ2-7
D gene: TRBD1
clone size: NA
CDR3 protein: CASSPETGGFSYEQYF
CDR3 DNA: TGTGCCAGTAGTCCCGAGACAGGGGGTTTCTCCTACGAGCAGTACTTC

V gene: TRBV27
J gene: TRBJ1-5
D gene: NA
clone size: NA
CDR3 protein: CASSLANSNQPQHF
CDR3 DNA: TGTGCCAGCAGTTTGGCAAATAGCAATCAGCCCCAGCATTTT

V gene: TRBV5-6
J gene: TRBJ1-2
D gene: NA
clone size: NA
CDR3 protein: CASSLGRGGSSGGYTF
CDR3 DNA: TGTGCCAGCAGCTTGGGGCGTGGAGGGTCGTCGGGGGGCTACACCTTC

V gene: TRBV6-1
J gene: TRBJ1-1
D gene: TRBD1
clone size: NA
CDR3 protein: CASSGEQGASSEAFF
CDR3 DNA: TGTGCCAGCAGTGGCGAACAGGGGGCGTCTTCCGAAGCTTTCTTT

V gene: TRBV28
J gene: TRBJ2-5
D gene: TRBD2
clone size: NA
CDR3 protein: CASSSSGGYQETQYF
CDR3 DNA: TGTGCCAGCAGTTCTAGCGGGGGCTACCAAGAGACCCAGTACTTC

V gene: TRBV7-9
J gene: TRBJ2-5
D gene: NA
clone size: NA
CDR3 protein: CASSLGGKAETQYF
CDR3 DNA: TGTGCCAGCAGCTTAGGCGGCAAAGCGGAGACCCAGTACTTC

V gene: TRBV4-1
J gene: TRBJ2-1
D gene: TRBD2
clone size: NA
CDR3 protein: CASTPSASGGAGAEQFF
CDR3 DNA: TGCGCCAGCACCCCATCCGCTAGCGGGGGGGCCGGGGCTGAGCAGTTCTTC